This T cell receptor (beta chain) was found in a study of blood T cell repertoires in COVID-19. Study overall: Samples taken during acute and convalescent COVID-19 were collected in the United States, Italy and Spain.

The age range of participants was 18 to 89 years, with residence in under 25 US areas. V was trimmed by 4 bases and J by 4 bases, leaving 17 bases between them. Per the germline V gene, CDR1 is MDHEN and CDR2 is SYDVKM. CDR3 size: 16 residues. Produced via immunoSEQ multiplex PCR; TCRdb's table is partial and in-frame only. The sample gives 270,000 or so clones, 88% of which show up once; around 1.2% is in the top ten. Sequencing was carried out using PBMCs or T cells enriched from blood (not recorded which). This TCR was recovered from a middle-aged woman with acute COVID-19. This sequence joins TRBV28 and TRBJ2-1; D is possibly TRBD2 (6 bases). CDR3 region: CASSSPGERGYNEQFF. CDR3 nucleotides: TGTGCCAGCAGTTCCCCGGGGGAGCGAGGATACAATGAGCAGTTCTTC.